The 18 T cell receptor beta chains in this list originate from one sample, sequenced in a study of chemoradiotherapy in HPV16-positive cancers. Profiling relied on immunoSEQ multiplex PCR, and the TCRdb table lists in-frame clones only, not all of them. The sample consists of roughly 23,000 clones, around 90% of them appearing once. The source was blood, collected from a patient who underwent chemoradiotherapy. The receptors were sampled from a human donor with HPV-associated anogenital cancer.

This rearrangement joins TRBV19 to TRBJ1-2; 8 positions agree with TRBD1. Per the germline V gene, CDR1 is LNHDA and CDR2 is SQIVND (reference sequence). The CDR3 sequence is 15 residues long. The J segment lost 2 bases and the V segment lost 7 bases, leaving 9 bases of the junction unmatched. The CDR3 DNA reads as TGTGCCAGTACCCGCGACGCAGGGGGCAACTATGGCTACACCTTC. It specifies CASTRDAGGNYGYTF.

The chain recombines TRBV7-2 with TRBJ2-7; maybe TRBD1 (6 bases). The CDR3 totals 14 residues. Trimming shortened V by 2 bases and J by 2 bases, and 10 bases separated the two germline ends. From germline, CDR1 is SGHTA and CDR2 FQGNSA. The CDR3 DNA follows: TGTGCCAGCAGCTTAACGACAGGCCCCTACGAGCAGTACGTC. This sequence encodes CASSLTTGPYEQYV.

The CDR3 reads CAWTLPGERGGQFF. In nucleotides, the CDR3 is TGTGCCTGGACCCTTCCGGGGGAGCGGGGGGGCCAGTTCTTC. The rearrangement links TRBV30 to TRBJ2-1, with 10 nucleotides matching TRBD2. The V segment lost 4 bases and the J segment 13 bases; nucleotides outside the gene matches: 13. Germline assignment: CDR1 GTSNPN and CDR2 SVGIG (reference sequence). The CDR3 consists of 14 residues.

This clone showed up just once. The rearrangement links TRBV5-8 to TRBJ1-2, with D tentatively TRBD1 (5 bases). Germline V CDR1 and CDR2: SGHTS, YDEGEE. The V end lost 0 bases, the J end lost 8 bases, and 11 bases lay between the germline ends. The CDR3 consists of 13 residues. CDR3 sequence (DNA): TGTGCCAGCAGCTTGGCGGGGGTACAGGGCTACACCTTC. It is translated as CASSLAGVQGYTF.

The chain recombines TRBV5-1 with TRBJ2-6; D is possibly TRBD2 (6 bases). Trimming took off 5 bases at V and 4 bases at J, with 10 bases between the two ends. This CDR3 contains 14 residues. CDR1 and CDR2 (germline): SGHRS, YFSETQ. The CDR3 reads CASRGGIGANVLTF. The CDR3 DNA sequence: TGCGCCAGCAGGGGGGGTATCGGGGCCAACGTCCTGACTTTC.

The count of this clone is one. This rearrangement joins TRBV6-1 to TRBJ2-5, with 12 bases that match TRBD2. The CDR3 consists of 15 residues. V shed 5 bases, J shed 2 bases, and the junction held 3 bases outside the gene matches. The germline gives CDR1 MNHNS, CDR2 SASEGT. The CDR3 sequence is CASSPSGGVQETQYF. The DNA of the CDR3 is TGTGCCAGCAGTCCTAGCGGGGGGGTACAAGAGACCCAGTACTTC.

This rearrangement joins TRBV5-6 to TRBJ1-5; possible D gene TRBD1, 5 bases. V gave up 3 bases and J gave up 1 base, with 11 bases separating them. Germline lookup yields CDR1 SGHDT and CDR2 YYEEEE. The CDR3 runs to 15 residues. The CDR3 spells CASSSGPGSNQPQHF. CDR3 coding DNA: TGTGCCAGCAGCTCGGGGCCAGGAAGCAATCAGCCCCAGCATTTT.

The chain carries TRBV28 and TRBJ1-1; D is uncertain. CDR1 and CDR2 from the germline V gene are MDHEN and SYDVKM. The V end lost 5 bases, the J end lost 2 bases, and 12 bases lay between the germline ends. The CDR3 has 14 amino acids. CDR3 sequence reads: CASSPLRENTEAFF. The CDR3 nucleotides read TGTGCCAGCAGTCCCTTAAGGGAAAACACTGAAGCTTTCTTT.

The chain recombines TRBV5-4 with TRBJ1-1; a possible D gene is TRBD1 (5 bases). This CDR3 region has 13 residues. From germline, CDR1 is SGHNT and CDR2 YYREEE (reference sequence). Trimming left V 0 bases short and J 6 bases short, with 9 bases between. The CDR3 nucleotides read TGTGCCAGCAGCTTGGGGCAGGGCCCTGAAGCTTTCTTT. As protein: CASSLGQGPEAFF.

The chain carries TRBV6-1 and TRBJ1-2, with TRBD1 as a possible D gene (5 bases). Trimming pared 1 base from V and 0 bases from J, leaving 12 bases between. CDR1 MNHNS and CDR2 SASEGT come from the germline V gene. The CDR3 runs 16 residues. The CDR3 coding sequence is TGTGCCAGCAGTGAAGTTTGGGGGGTTCCTAACTATGGCTACACCTTC. It encodes CASSEVWGVPNYGYTF.

The chain carries TRBV29-1 and TRBJ2-3, with D possibly being TRBD1 or TRBD2 (5 bases each). The length of the CDR3 is 12 residues. Germline CDR1 and CDR2: SQVTM and ANQGSEA. V was clipped by 3 bases and J by 1 base, with 5 bases between them. This CDR3 reads CSVEGGTDTQYF. The CDR3 DNA sequence: TGCAGCGTTGAGGGGGGCACAGATACGCAGTATTTT.

The chain links TRBV2 to TRBJ2-7; 9 nucleotides match TRBD1. CDR1 and CDR2 from the germline V gene are SNHLY and FYNNEI. The CDR3 runs 12 residues. With V trimmed by 7 bases and J by 8 bases, 6 bases remained unmatched. CDR3 bases: TGTGCCAGCAAGGGACAGGGTACGAAGCAGTACTTC. Protein: CASKGQGTKQYF. Full variable domain (remainder filled in from reference TRBV2 and TRBJ2-7): EPEVTQTPSHQVTQMGQEVILRCVPISNHLYFYWYRQILGQKVEFLVSFYNNEISEKSEIFDDQFSVERPDGSNFTLKIRSTKLEDSAMYFCASKGQGTKQYFGPGTRLTVT.

This chain links TRBV19 with TRBJ2-1; perhaps TRBD1 as D (6 bases). CDR3 length: 14 amino acids. V lost 6 bases and J lost 4, with 13 bases in between. Germline CDR1 and CDR2: LNHDA and SQIVND (reference sequence). For the CDR3, the DNA is TGTGCCAGTAGGGAACTAGGGGGTTACAATGAGCAGTTCTTC. Translation: CASRELGGYNEQFF.

The gene calls are TRBV7-2 and TRBJ2-5; 10 nucleotides line up with TRBD1. The J segment lost 7 bases and the V segment lost 1 base, leaving 6 bases of the junction unmatched. The germline V gene encodes CDR1 SGHTA and CDR2 FQGNSA. This CDR3 has 15 residues. Here the CDR3 reads CASSLGQGAAGTQYF. DNA of the CDR3: TGTGCCAGCAGCTTAGGACAGGGGGCGGCTGGGACCCAGTACTTC.

The J gene is TRBJ1-2, the V gene TRBV2; 9 nucleotides agree with TRBD1. The CDR3 totals 15 residues. CDR1 is SNHLY and CDR2 is FYNNEI in the germline V gene. J lost 4 bases, V lost 6 bases, and 9 bases had no gene match. CDR3 bases: TGTGCCAGCAGCACAGGGGGCGCTCTAGGCTATGGCTACACCTTC. Protein sequence: CASSTGGALGYGYTF.

The chain employs TRBV14 and TRBJ2-4; maybe TRBD2 (6 bases). The CDR3 length is 18 residues. Germline V gives CDR1 SGHDN, CDR2 FVKESK. Trimming stripped 3 bases from V and 6 bases from J, with 24 bases between. The CDR3 region is CASSQRVGRFSSLNIQYF. In DNA, the CDR3 is TGTGCCAGCAGCCAGAGAGTTGGGAGGTTTTCTTCTTTAAACATTCAGTACTTC.

The chain carries TRBV27 and TRBJ1-1; D remains ambiguous. Per germline, CDR1 MNHEY and CDR2 SMNVEV (reference sequence). Trimming cost V 3 bases and J 5 bases, with 13 bases left between them. CDR3 length: 14 residues. CDR3: CASSFIGDRTEAFF. CDR3 sequence (DNA): TGTGCCAGCAGTTTTATTGGGGATCGTACTGAAGCTTTCTTT.

The chain joins TRBV10-3 to TRBJ1-3, with 8 nucleotides matching TRBD1. The CDR3 extends over 12 amino acids. Germline assignment: CDR1 ENHRY and CDR2 SYGVKD. Unmatched junction bases numbered 0, after V lost 9 bases and J lost 2 bases. CDR3 amino acids: CAMTGAGNTIYF. The DNA for the CDR3 is TGTGCCATGACAGGGGCTGGAAACACCATATATTTT.